A single sample gave rise to the 14 T cell receptor beta chains below, sequenced in a study of CD8 T cells in ankylosing spondylitis. TCRdb analysed the 5' RACE reads with MiXCR anew, one entry per CDR3 protein. The table includes under 200,000 distinct CDR3 sequences, around 9.6% detected once. What was sequenced was blood, either unsorted or a sorted T cell fraction (not recorded which). These receptors came from a female donor with ankylosing spondylitis or in good health (not recorded which).

This chain joins TRBV2 and TRBJ1-2; D unresolved. The germline V gene has CDR1 SNHLY and CDR2 FYNNEI. V lost 3 bases and J lost 6, with 11 bases in between. The CDR3 totals 13 residues. The DNA for the CDR3 is TGTGCCAGCAGTGACGCCAGAAGGAATGGCTACACCTTC. As protein: CASSDARRNGYTF.

This clonotype was recorded many times. The chain combines TRBV20-1 with TRBJ2-7, with no clear D. Looked up from germline, CDR1 is DFQATT and CDR2 is SNEGSKA (reference sequence). This CDR3 contains 11 residues. V lost 3 bases, J lost 1 base, and 4 bases lay in between. The CDR3 reads CSARESYEQYF. As DNA, the CDR3 is TGCAGTGCTAGGGAGTCCTACGAGCAGTACTTC.

Many counts were recorded for this clonotype. The chain carries TRBV9 and TRBJ2-5, with D perhaps assigned TRBD1 or TRBD2 (6 bases each). Germline CDR1 and CDR2: SGDLS and YYNGEE. This CDR3 contains 14 residues. Trimming took off 0 bases at V and 4 bases at J, with 10 bases between the two ends. The CDR3 coding sequence is TGTGCCAGCAGCGTAGTGGGGGGCCGAGAGACCCAGTACTTC. The encoded protein is CASSVVGGRETQYF.

This chain joins TRBV4-3 and TRBJ2-1, with D tentatively TRBD2 (6 bases). The CDR3 extends over 14 amino acids. Germline CDR1 reads LGHNA; CDR2 reads YSLEER. Trimming took 0 bases from V and 8 from J, leaving 11 bases between them. CDR3 DNA sequence: TGCGCCAGCAGCCAAGATTGGCGGGGCGATGAGCAGTTCTTC. Residues: CASSQDWRGDEQFF.

This clonotype was seen a handful of times. V gene TRBV5-6 combines with J gene TRBJ2-4, with D perhaps being TRBD1 or TRBD2 (6 bases each). The CDR3 has 13 amino acids. The germline V and J ends were trimmed by 4 bases and 11 bases, with 16 bases remaining between them. CDR1 is SGHDT, CDR2 YYEEEE, per germline. This CDR3 is CASSRLGGGVQYF. The DNA of the CDR3 is TGTGCCAGCAGCCGACTAGGGGGAGGAGTTCAGTACTTC.

This clonotype was seen a handful of times. Here the CDR3 DNA reads TGTGCCAGCACCGGACTAGGATTGGATACGCAGTATTTT. Its protein is CASTGLGLDTQYF. The rearrangement joins TRBV2 to TRBJ2-3; the match to TRBD2 covers 7 bases. V lost 7 bases and J lost 6; bases outside the gene matches: 7. CDR1 is SNHLY, CDR2 FYNNEI, per germline. The CDR3 length is 13 residues.

The chain combines TRBV3-1 with TRBJ2-5; D is unclear. CDR1 and CDR2 from the germline V gene are LGHDT and YNNKEL (reference sequence). CDR3 size: 15 residues. V was pared by 4 bases and J by 1 base, with 13 bases between. CDR3 in amino acids: CASSPGRGGQETQYF. The CDR3 DNA sequence: TGTGCCAGCAGCCCTGGACGCGGTGGCCAAGAGACCCAGTACTTC.

This clonotype showed up many times. The chain combines TRBV29-1 with TRBJ1-3, with 7 bases matching TRBD1. CDR1 is SQVTM, CDR2 ANQGSEA, per germline. CDR3 length: 14 amino acids. The J segment lost 2 bases and the V segment lost 7 bases, leaving 8 bases of the junction unmatched. For the CDR3, the DNA is TGCAGCGCCAAGACAGGGCGGACTGGAAACACCATATATTTT. It encodes CSAKTGRTGNTIYF.

This sequence joins TRBV7-9 and TRBJ1-2; D might be TRBD1 (5 bases). V shed 8 bases and J shed 0 bases, with 7 bases lying between them. Germline V gives CDR1 SEHNR, CDR2 FQNEAQ (reference sequence). This CDR3 has 12 residues. This chain's CDR3 is CASETANYGYTF. In DNA, the CDR3 is TGTGCCAGCGAGACAGCTAACTATGGCTACACCTTC.

The chain joins TRBV20-1 to TRBJ2-5; perhaps TRBD2 as D (5 bases). The germline V gene has CDR1 DFQATT and CDR2 SNEGSKA (reference sequence). This CDR3 comprises 15 residues. The V end was cut by 3 bases, the J end by 2 bases, with 16 bases between. The chain's CDR3 is CSARGWETGQETQYF. DNA for the CDR3: TGCAGTGCTAGGGGTTGGGAGACTGGGCAAGAGACCCAGTACTTC.

This clonotype has just a few counts. This chain connects TRBV29-1 to TRBJ2-2; weak D call: TRBD1 (6 bases). The germline gives CDR1 SQVTM, CDR2 ANQGSEA. This CDR3 is 12 amino acids long. V dropped 4 bases and J dropped 7 bases, with 10 bases sitting between them. The CDR3 DNA sequence: TGCAGCGTTGCTGGGGGCCACGGGGAGCTGTTTTTT. Translating gives CSVAGGHGELFF.

The V gene is TRBV2, the J gene TRBJ2-1, with D maybe TRBD1 (6 bases). Germline V CDR1 and CDR2: SNHLY, FYNNEI. The CDR3 runs to 13 residues. V was pared by 8 bases and J by 8 bases, with 16 bases between. The CDR3 sequence: CASQQGFGDEQFF. CDR3 nucleotides: TGTGCCAGCCAACAGGGATTTGGGGATGAGCAGTTCTTC.

This clonotype has only a few counts. This chain joins TRBV6-1 and TRBJ2-3, with D unresolved. The V gene's germline CDR1 is MNHNS and CDR2 SASEGT. Trimming stripped 2 bases from V and 1 base from J, with 4 bases between. The CDR3 length is 13 residues. In nucleotides, the CDR3 is TGTGCCAGCAGTGAATACGGCACAGATACGCAGTATTTT. Its protein product is CASSEYGTDTQYF.

This clonotype has just a few counts. The V call is TRBV11-2, the J call TRBJ2-1; 7 bases are a match to TRBD2. Germline V gene sequence: CDR1 SGHAT, CDR2 FQNNGV. With V trimmed by 4 bases and J by 7 bases, 22 bases remained unmatched. This CDR3 spans 19 amino acids. DNA of the CDR3: TGTGCCAGCAGCTCCCTCAGCGGGACGACGCTTCGATTAAGGAATGAGCAGTTCTTC. This encodes CASSSLSGTTLRLRNEQFF.